The present T cell receptor (beta chain) was sequenced within a study of human T cells and chemical hapten exposure. Study in general: Upper back patch tests used 0.01% DPC, scored after 6 days. Study results and limitations: There was alopecia in the donors, so their immune response may differ from that of healthy people.

This clonotype was counted at least ten times. The antigen is undetermined. The library attached unique molecular identifiers to individual cDNA molecules. TCRdb re-called the RACE reads with MiXCR, one entry per CDR3 protein. The table has some 400,000 distinct CDR3 sequences, roughly 5% seen once. Time point reported: pre-sensitization, week 0. As to treatment: therapeutic diphenylcyclopropenone sensitization with weekly scalp DPC. The CDR3 runs 13 residues. Germline lookup yields CDR1 MDHEN and CDR2 SYDVKM. The V and J ends lost 7 bases and 1 base, in that order; junction bases with no gene match: 3.

The receptor's source is a woman in her fifties or sixties with alopecia areata. Some clones in this sample may be carry-over from other donors' samples. The sample consisted of whole blood, taken in connection with sensitization to the hapten diphenylcyclopropenone (DPC). The rearrangement uses TRBV28 and TRBJ1-1; 7 nucleotides agree with TRBD1. For the CDR3, the DNA is TGTGCCAGCATGGACAGGTGGAACACTGAAGCTTTCTTT. This codes for CASMDRWNTEAFF.